This is a list of T cell receptor beta chains from one sample in a study of blood T cell repertoires in COVID-19. Sequencing was performed with immunoSEQ multiplex PCR; in TCRdb, only in-frame clones are kept and a portion is missing. The sample holds some 110,000 clones, around nine tenths seen once. The specimen sequenced was peripheral blood. The receptor source for this set is a human donor in a cohort sampled during active COVID-19. CDR3s include the opening cysteine and the closing phenylalanine or tryptophan. A D gene is named only where the DNA matches it firmly. Expanded clones get a size class; other rows say once, few or many, or leave the size out.

d_gene: TRBD1
j_gene: TRBJ1-2
abundance: -
v_gene: TRBV18
CDR3nt: TGTGCCAGCTCACCGGGACAGGGTCTGAATGGCTACACCTTC
CDR3aa: CASSPGQGLNGYTF

d_gene: TRBD2
j_gene: TRBJ2-7
abundance: few
v_gene: TRBV5-4
CDR3nt: TGTGCCAGCAGCTGGGCCGGGACTAGCAGGTACGAGCAGTACTTC
CDR3aa: CASSWAGTSRYEQYF

d_gene: -
j_gene: TRBJ2-3
abundance: -
v_gene: TRBV12-3/TRBV12-4
CDR3nt: TGTGCCAGCAGCCCCGGAGGAGATACGCAGTATTTT
CDR3aa: CASSPGGDTQYF

d_gene: TRBD1
j_gene: TRBJ1-1
abundance: -
v_gene: TRBV28
CDR3nt: TGTGCCAGCACCCCGGGACAGGGGCTTGAAGCTTTCTTT
CDR3aa: CASTPGQGLEAFF

d_gene: TRBD1
j_gene: TRBJ1-5
abundance: -
v_gene: TRBV6-1
CDR3nt: TGTGCCAGCAGTGAAGTGGACAGGGAACAGCCCCAGCATTTT
CDR3aa: CASSEVDREQPQHF

d_gene: -
j_gene: TRBJ1-5
abundance: -
v_gene: TRBV11-3
CDR3nt: TGTGCCAGCAGCTTGGGGGGTAGTCAGCCCCAGCATTTT
CDR3aa: CASSLGGSQPQHF

d_gene: TRBD1
j_gene: TRBJ2-2
abundance: -
v_gene: TRBV6-5
CDR3nt: TGTGCCAGCAGTTGGACAGGGGGCGGCGGCACCGGGGAGCTGTTTTTT
CDR3aa: CASSWTGGGGTGELFF

d_gene: -
j_gene: TRBJ1-5
abundance: -
v_gene: TRBV6-5
CDR3nt: TGTGCCAGCAGCCTGGGCCCCGGCAATCAGCCCCAGCATTTT
CDR3aa: CASSLGPGNQPQHF

d_gene: TRBD1
j_gene: TRBJ1-4
abundance: -
v_gene: TRBV7-9
CDR3nt: TGTGCCAGCAGCCCTACGAAAATTGGGTCGACAGGGGCGGAAAAACTGTTTTTT
CDR3aa: CASSPTKIGSTGAEKLFF

d_gene: -
j_gene: TRBJ1-2
abundance: -
v_gene: TRBV5-4
CDR3nt: TGTGCCAGCAGCTTGGAGATGGGAAGACAGGTGACCTATGGCTACACCTTC
CDR3aa: CASSLEMGRQVTYGYTF

d_gene: -
j_gene: TRBJ2-7
abundance: -
v_gene: TRBV7-8
CDR3nt: TGTGCCAGCAGCCCTGCGCGGAGCGGTTCCTACGAGCAGTACTTC
CDR3aa: CASSPARSGSYEQYF

d_gene: TRBD1
j_gene: TRBJ2-2
abundance: few
v_gene: TRBV6-2/TRBV6-3
CDR3nt: TGTGCCAGCAGTTACCCACTACCGGGACAGGGGAACACCGGGGAGCTGTTTTTT
CDR3aa: CASSYPLPGQGNTGELFF

d_gene: TRBD2
j_gene: TRBJ2-7
abundance: -
v_gene: TRBV19
CDR3nt: TGTGCCAGTAGTATGGTAAGCGGGGGCCTCTACGAGCAGTACTTC
CDR3aa: CASSMVSGGLYEQYF

d_gene: -
j_gene: TRBJ2-3
abundance: few
v_gene: TRBV10-2
CDR3nt: TGCGCCAGCAGTGAGTCCCCCACTAGCACAGATACGCAGTATTTT
CDR3aa: CASSESPTSTDTQYF

d_gene: TRBD2
j_gene: TRBJ2-1
abundance: -
v_gene: TRBV28
CDR3nt: TGTGCCAGCAGTGAAGGACTAGGGGTACGGGAGCAGTTCTTC
CDR3aa: CASSEGLGVREQFF

d_gene: TRBD2
j_gene: TRBJ2-1
abundance: -
v_gene: TRBV28
CDR3nt: TGTGCCAGCAGTTGGTCTAGCGGGAGCCAGGGCTCCTACAATGAGCAGTTCTTC
CDR3aa: CASSWSSGSQGSYNEQFF

d_gene: -
j_gene: TRBJ1-5
abundance: few
v_gene: TRBV6-5
CDR3nt: TGTGCCAGCATATTAACAGGACCAGGGAATCAGCCCCAGCATTTT
CDR3aa: CASILTGPGNQPQHF

d_gene: -
j_gene: TRBJ2-5
abundance: -
v_gene: TRBV7-9
CDR3nt: TGTGCCAGCAGCCAAACCCGGGGGGAGACCCAGTACTTC
CDR3aa: CASSQTRGETQYF

d_gene: TRBD2
j_gene: TRBJ2-1
abundance: -
v_gene: TRBV7-3
CDR3nt: TGTGCCAGCAGCTTAAATTCAGCGGGGCTTGATGAGCAGTTCTTC
CDR3aa: CASSLNSAGLDEQFF

d_gene: -
j_gene: TRBJ1-1
abundance: -
v_gene: TRBV19
CDR3nt: TGTGCCTCACGGGGGAACACTGAAGCTTTCTTT
CDR3aa: CASRGNTEAFF

d_gene: -
j_gene: TRBJ1-5
abundance: once
v_gene: TRBV4-2
CDR3nt: TGTGCCAGCAGCCAAGATCGCCCTGGTACAAGCAATCAGCCCCAGCATTTT
CDR3aa: CASSQDRPGTSNQPQHF

d_gene: -
j_gene: TRBJ2-3
abundance: -
v_gene: TRBV4-1
CDR3nt: TGCGCCAGCAGACCTAACCCGCAGGGGAAAGGCACAGATACGCAGTATTTT
CDR3aa: CASRPNPQGKGTDTQYF

d_gene: TRBD1
j_gene: TRBJ2-7
abundance: once
v_gene: TRBV9
CDR3nt: TGTGCCAGCAGCGTAAGTGGGACAGGAAGCTCCTACGAGCAGTACTTC
CDR3aa: CASSVSGTGSSYEQYF

d_gene: -
j_gene: TRBJ2-3
abundance: -
v_gene: TRBV13
CDR3nt: TGTGCCAGCAGCTTTGGCAGGGTCACAGATACGCAGTATTTT
CDR3aa: CASSFGRVTDTQYF

d_gene: -
j_gene: TRBJ1-3
abundance: few
v_gene: TRBV23-1
CDR3nt: TGCGCCAGCACCAGGGTGCTGGGAAACACCATATATTTT
CDR3aa: CASTRVLGNTIYF

d_gene: TRBD1
j_gene: TRBJ1-2
abundance: -
v_gene: TRBV7-8
CDR3nt: TGTGCCAGCAGCTTATCCTCACAGGGGGCGCTGGGCTACACCTTC
CDR3aa: CASSLSSQGALGYTF

d_gene: TRBD1
j_gene: TRBJ2-7
abundance: few
v_gene: TRBV5-1
CDR3nt: TGCGCCAGCAACCAAGGACAGGGTTGGGACGAGCAGTACTTC
CDR3aa: CASNQGQGWDEQYF

d_gene: -
j_gene: TRBJ2-5
abundance: -
v_gene: TRBV7-8
CDR3nt: TGTGCCAGCAGCTCCGGACAGTACATACAGACCCAGTACTTC
CDR3aa: CASSSGQYIQTQYF

d_gene: TRBD1
j_gene: TRBJ2-2
abundance: -
v_gene: TRBV28
CDR3nt: TGTGCCAGCACGGACAGGTCGGTTTCCGGGGAGCTGTTTTTT
CDR3aa: CASTDRSVSGELFF

d_gene: -
j_gene: TRBJ2-3
abundance: -
v_gene: TRBV6-5
CDR3nt: TGTGCCAGCCAACTATTTCCGGGAAACACAGATACGCAGTATTTT
CDR3aa: CASQLFPGNTDTQYF

d_gene: -
j_gene: TRBJ1-5
abundance: -
v_gene: TRBV7-9
CDR3nt: TGTGCCAGCAGCCATGGCAGAAATCAGCCCCAGCATTTT
CDR3aa: CASSHGRNQPQHF

d_gene: TRBD2
j_gene: TRBJ2-7
abundance: -
v_gene: TRBV7-9
CDR3nt: TGTGCCAGCAGCCCAACAGGACTAGCGTCCGACGAGCAGTACTTC
CDR3aa: CASSPTGLASDEQYF